Presented here are 5 T cell receptor beta chains from one specimen sequenced in a study of cytomegalovirus exposure and HLA in healthy donors. Use of 60 Vbeta and 13 Jbeta primers characterized the PCR. The table came from immunoSEQ multiplex PCR; TCRdb's copy has only in-frame clones and leaves some out. The data contain about 140,000 clones, about 80% of them singletons. The sample taken for sequencing was PBMCs. The source of these receptors is a female donor in good health and CMV-seronegative.

The gene calls are TRBV16 and TRBJ1-1, with no clear D. Germline values: CDR1 KGHSY, CDR2 FQNENV. The CDR3 spans 13 residues. Between the trimmed V and J ends, which lost 0 bases and 1 base, there was a span of 3 bases. The CDR3 DNA follows: TGTGCCAGCAGCCAATCCTGGAACACTGAAGCTTTCTTT. This sequence encodes CASSQSWNTEAFF.

V and J are TRBV5-1 and TRBJ2-3; the D gene is possibly TRBD2 (6 bases). The V gene's germline CDR1 is SGHRS and CDR2 YFSETQ. Deletions cut 0 bases from V and 2 bases from J, with 19 bases between. The CDR3 covers 18 residues. CDR3 in DNA: TGCGCCAGCAGCTTGGACCCTCCCGGGACTGCTAACACAGATACGCAGTATTTT. As protein: CASSLDPPGTANTDTQYF.

The chain has TRBV18 and TRBJ2-7; TRBD1 aligns across 7 bases. Germline CDR1 is KGHSH and CDR2 is LQKENI. V trimming: 3 bases; J trimming: 0 bases; junction bases outside the gene matches: 14. This CDR3 comprises 18 residues. CDR3 protein: CASSPLNTRQGFSYEQYF. CDR3 sequence (DNA): TGTGCCAGCTCACCCCTGAATACTCGACAGGGCTTCTCCTACGAGCAGTACTTC.

The chain employs TRBV18 and TRBJ2-7; TRBD1 agrees at 9 bases. Germline values: CDR1 KGHSH, CDR2 LQKENI. V shed 2 bases and J 6 bases; nucleotides not matched to a gene: 8. The CDR3 length is 15 residues. The CDR3 protein is CASSPAGQGTVEQYF. The CDR3, as DNA: TGTGCCAGCTCACCAGCCGGACAGGGGACTGTCGAGCAGTACTTC. Supplemented by reference TRBV18 and TRBJ2-7, the full variable domain reads NAGVMQNPRHLVRRRGQEARLRCSPMKGHSHVYWYRQLPEEGLKFMVYLQKENIIDESGMPKERFSAEFPKEGPSILRIQQVVRGDSAAYFCASSPAGQGTVEQYFGPGTRLTVT.

The V call is TRBV27, the J call TRBJ2-6; 7 bases align to TRBD1. V gave up 4 bases and J gave up 2 bases; unmatched junction bases: 17. Germline CDR1 reads MNHEY; CDR2 reads SMNVEV (reference sequence). This CDR3 spans 20 amino acids. Here the CDR3 DNA reads TGTGCCAGCAGTTCTCAAAGAAGGGGGCTTTTTCTGGCTGGGGCCAACGTCCTGACTTTC. Translating gives CASSSQRRGLFLAGANVLTF.